These 2 T cell receptor beta chains came from one sample sequenced in a study of T cell changes during pregnancy in multiple sclerosis. Profiled with immunoSEQ multiplex PCR; TCRdb holds only in-frame clones, not every one. The data show 65,000 to 90,000 clones, with more than 90% seen just once and about 2% held by the top ten. The sequenced sample was peripheral blood, obtained in the second trimester of pregnancy. These receptors came from a female donor with multiple sclerosis, enrolled in a pregnancy study.

The genes are TRBV19 and TRBJ2-2, with D tentatively TRBD2 (5 bases). V lost 5 bases to trimming and J lost 4 bases, with 17 bases between them. This CDR3 contains 16 residues. The germline CDR1 and CDR2 sequences are LNHDA and SQIVND (reference sequence). The chain's CDR3 is CASSFQPGIATGELFF. The CDR3, as DNA: TGTGCCAGTAGTTTCCAACCGGGAATCGCCACCGGGGAGCTGTTTTTT. Using reference TRBV19 and TRBJ2-2 for the parts outside the CDR3, the full variable domain is DGGITQSPKYLFRKEGQNVTLSCEQNLNHDAMYWYRQDPGQGLRLIYYSQIVNDFQKGDIAEGYSVSREKKESFPLTVTSAQKNPTAFYLCASSFQPGIATGELFFGEGSRLTVL.

The chain combines TRBV28 with TRBJ1-1, with unresolved D. CDR3 length: 12 residues. Germline CDR1 MDHEN, CDR2 SYDVKM. Trimming removed 5 bases at V and 7 bases at J, with 11 bases between. CDR3 in DNA: TGTGCCAGCAGTCCCCACGGTCGTGAAGCTTTCTTT. Translation gives CASSPHGREAFF.